A selection of T cell receptor beta chains follows, all from one sample in a study of cytomegalovirus exposure and HLA in healthy donors. The data were produced by immunoSEQ multiplex PCR, yet TCRdb's version contains in-frame clones alone and is incomplete. The sample lists about 160,000 clones; 75% to 85% were seen once. Sequenced input: PBMCs. The source is a woman between 18 and 29 years old in good health and CMV-seronegative. CDR3s include the opening cysteine and the closing phenylalanine or tryptophan. The D gene is left open where the match is weak. Some rows mark clone size as missing; the rest say once, few, many or name a class of expanded clone.

clone size: -; J gene: TRBJ1-1; D gene: -; V gene: TRBV7-2; CDR3 protein: CASTRRGPNTEAFF; CDR3 DNA: TGTGCCAGCACCAGGAGGGGCCCTAACACTGAAGCTTTCTTT
clone size: once; J gene: TRBJ1-3; D gene: -; V gene: TRBV11-3; CDR3 protein: CASSDPRDVGNTIYF; CDR3 DNA: TGTGCCAGCAGCGACCCTAGAGACGTCGGAAACACCATATATTTT
clone size: -; J gene: TRBJ2-3; D gene: -; V gene: TRBV28; CDR3 protein: CASSPPNLGRRTDTQYF; CDR3 DNA: TGTGCCAGCAGTCCCCCCAACTTGGGGCGGCGCACAGATACGCAGTATTTT
clone size: -; J gene: TRBJ2-5; D gene: -; V gene: TRBV4-1; CDR3 protein: CASSQVPRETQYF; CDR3 DNA: TGCGCCAGCAGCCAAGTACCGAGAGAGACCCAGTACTTC
clone size: -; J gene: TRBJ2-1; D gene: -; V gene: TRBV5-1; CDR3 protein: CASSFGDNEQFF; CDR3 DNA: TGCGCCAGCAGCTTCGGAGACAATGAGCAGTTCTTC
clone size: few; J gene: TRBJ1-2; D gene: -; V gene: TRBV19; CDR3 protein: CASSINRANYGYTF; CDR3 DNA: TGTGCCAGTAGTATAAACAGGGCAAACTATGGCTACACCTTC
clone size: once; J gene: TRBJ2-3; D gene: -; V gene: TRBV19; CDR3 protein: CASSTGNRVDTQYF; CDR3 DNA: TGTGCCAGTAGTACCGGGAACAGGGTAGATACGCAGTATTTT
clone size: -; J gene: TRBJ1-1; D gene: TRBD1; V gene: TRBV5-1; CDR3 protein: CASSLSGGTEAFF; CDR3 DNA: TGCGCCAGCAGCTTGTCAGGGGGCACTGAAGCTTTCTTT
clone size: -; J gene: TRBJ1-6; D gene: -; V gene: TRBV18; CDR3 protein: CASSLELSPLHF; CDR3 DNA: TGTGCCAGCTCCCTGGAGCTCTCACCCCTCCACTTT
clone size: once; J gene: TRBJ1-2; D gene: TRBD1; V gene: TRBV11-2; CDR3 protein: CASSRQGIAANYGYTF; CDR3 DNA: TGTGCCAGCAGCCGACAGGGGATAGCGGCTAACTATGGCTACACCTTC
clone size: -; J gene: TRBJ1-6; D gene: TRBD1; V gene: TRBV10-1; CDR3 protein: CASSWDSNSPLHF; CDR3 DNA: TGCGCCAGCTCGTGGGACAGTAATTCACCCCTCCACTTT
clone size: -; J gene: TRBJ1-3; D gene: -; V gene: TRBV4-1; CDR3 protein: CASSQDVGPVDTIYF; CDR3 DNA: TGCGCCAGCAGCCAAGACGTCGGTCCGGTGGACACCATATATTTT
clone size: -; J gene: TRBJ1-3; D gene: -; V gene: TRBV15; CDR3 protein: CATSRVAGTGNTIYF; CDR3 DNA: TGTGCCACCAGCAGAGTAGCTGGAACTGGAAACACCATATATTTT
clone size: once; J gene: TRBJ2-2; D gene: TRBD2; V gene: TRBV27; CDR3 protein: CASSPISGTARGRRTGELFF; CDR3 DNA: TGTGCCAGCAGTCCAATAAGTGGAACCGCTCGCGGGAGGCGCACCGGGGAGCTGTTTTTT
clone size: few; J gene: TRBJ2-2; D gene: -; V gene: TRBV7-9; CDR3 protein: CASTMVSGGRTGELFF; CDR3 DNA: TGTGCCAGCACTATGGTCAGCGGAGGGCGGACCGGGGAGCTGTTTTTT
clone size: -; J gene: TRBJ2-7; D gene: -; V gene: TRBV5-6; CDR3 protein: CASSSGASSYEQYF; CDR3 DNA: TGTGCCAGCAGCTCAGGGGCCAGCTCCTACGAGCAGTACTTC
clone size: once; J gene: TRBJ1-2; D gene: -; V gene: TRBV9; CDR3 protein: CASSGIGLLGYGYTF; CDR3 DNA: TGTGCCAGCAGCGGGATAGGACTATTGGGTTATGGCTACACCTTC
clone size: once; J gene: TRBJ1-2; D gene: TRBD1; V gene: TRBV4-2; CDR3 protein: CASSQERATGGFYGYTF; CDR3 DNA: TGTGCCAGCAGCCAAGAACGAGCAACAGGGGGATTCTATGGCTACACCTTC
clone size: -; J gene: TRBJ1-1; D gene: TRBD1; V gene: TRBV19; CDR3 protein: CASTDRGNSGTEAFF; CDR3 DNA: TGTGCCAGTACCGACAGGGGAAATTCGGGCACTGAAGCTTTCTTT
clone size: -; J gene: TRBJ1-5; D gene: -; V gene: TRBV10-3; CDR3 protein: CAISEHPENQPQHF; CDR3 DNA: TGTGCCATCAGTGAGCATCCGGAGAATCAGCCCCAGCATTTT
clone size: -; J gene: TRBJ1-5; D gene: -; V gene: TRBV28; CDR3 protein: CASSLSRGDQPQHF; CDR3 DNA: TGTGCCAGCAGTTTATCGCGGGGGGATCAGCCCCAGCATTTT
clone size: -; J gene: TRBJ2-3; D gene: -; V gene: TRBV19; CDR3 protein: CASSTPPHNTQYF; CDR3 DNA: TGTGCCAGTAGTACCCCCCCCCACAATACGCAGTATTTT
clone size: -; J gene: TRBJ1-5; D gene: -; V gene: TRBV15; CDR3 protein: CATSRPTEINQPQHF; CDR3 DNA: TGTGCCACCAGCAGACCGACAGAGATCAATCAGCCCCAGCATTTT
clone size: -; J gene: TRBJ1-3; D gene: -; V gene: TRBV28; CDR3 protein: CASSVWSGASGNTIYF; CDR3 DNA: TGTGCCAGCAGTGTCTGGTCAGGGGCCTCTGGAAACACCATATATTTT
clone size: few; J gene: TRBJ2-7; D gene: -; V gene: TRBV6-1; CDR3 protein: CASSASWFSSYEQYF; CDR3 DNA: TGTGCCAGCAGTGCCTCCTGGTTTAGCTCCTACGAGCAGTACTTC
clone size: -; J gene: TRBJ1-6; D gene: TRBD1; V gene: TRBV5-6; CDR3 protein: CASSPGQLNSPLHF; CDR3 DNA: TGTGCCAGCAGCCCGGGACAGCTAAATTCACCCCTCCACTTT
clone size: -; J gene: TRBJ2-1; D gene: -; V gene: TRBV2; CDR3 protein: CASTLFSGYYNEQFF; CDR3 DNA: TGTGCCAGCACCCTCTTTAGCGGCTACTACAATGAGCAGTTCTTC
clone size: -; J gene: TRBJ2-5; D gene: TRBD2; V gene: TRBV5-4; CDR3 protein: CASSFARGQETQYF; CDR3 DNA: TGTGCCAGCAGCTTTGCGCGGGGGCAAGAGACCCAGTACTTC
clone size: -; J gene: TRBJ2-1; D gene: TRBD2; V gene: TRBV4-2; CDR3 protein: CASSQGPAGTTFNNEQFF; CDR3 DNA: TGTGCCAGCAGCCAAGGGCCTGCCGGGACTACCTTCAACAATGAGCAGTTCTTC
clone size: -; J gene: TRBJ2-2; D gene: -; V gene: TRBV5-1; CDR3 protein: CASSLVVVESGELFF; CDR3 DNA: TGCGCCAGCAGCTTGGTGGTAGTAGAGTCCGGGGAGCTGTTTTTT
clone size: once; J gene: TRBJ2-7; D gene: TRBD1; V gene: TRBV10-3; CDR3 protein: CATSGDRGLYEQYF; CDR3 DNA: TGTGCCACCTCGGGGGACAGGGGGCTATACGAGCAGTACTTC
clone size: -; J gene: TRBJ1-1; D gene: TRBD1; V gene: TRBV12-5; CDR3 protein: CASGLSPTGQGEAFF; CDR3 DNA: TGTGCTAGTGGTTTGTCCCCGACAGGGCAGGGTGAAGCTTTCTTT
clone size: -; J gene: TRBJ1-5; D gene: -; V gene: TRBV2; CDR3 protein: CASSESGDQPQHF; CDR3 DNA: TGTGCCAGCAGTGAATCGGGGGATCAGCCCCAGCATTTT
clone size: once; J gene: TRBJ2-7; D gene: -; V gene: TRBV7-2; CDR3 protein: CASSFGLAYEQYF; CDR3 DNA: TGTGCCAGCAGCTTCGGGCTAGCTTACGAGCAGTACTTC
clone size: -; J gene: TRBJ1-2; D gene: -; V gene: TRBV6-6; CDR3 protein: CASSSTAGSNYGYTF; CDR3 DNA: TGTGCCAGCAGTTCCACTGCAGGGTCTAACTATGGCTACACCTTC
clone size: -; J gene: TRBJ1-5; D gene: -; V gene: TRBV7-8; CDR3 protein: CASSPARVSLIRDIYSNQPQHF; CDR3 DNA: TGTGCCAGCAGCCCAGCTAGAGTTTCACTTATCCGGGACATCTATAGCAATCAGCCCCAGCATTTT
clone size: -; J gene: TRBJ1-5; D gene: -; V gene: TRBV14; CDR3 protein: CASSHRRFGSRKEPQHF; CDR3 DNA: TGTGCCAGCAGCCATAGACGTTTCGGGTCAAGGAAGGAGCCCCAGCATTTT
clone size: -; J gene: TRBJ1-1; D gene: -; V gene: TRBV5-1; CDR3 protein: CASSFLPPSGIGRKTEAFF; CDR3 DNA: TGCGCCAGCAGCTTTTTACCACCTTCGGGGATAGGGAGAAAGACTGAAGCTTTCTTT
clone size: once; J gene: TRBJ1-4; D gene: -; V gene: TRBV4-2; CDR3 protein: CASSQDYSGTNEKLFF; CDR3 DNA: TGTGCCAGCAGCCAAGATTACAGCGGGACTAATGAAAAACTGTTTTTT
clone size: -; J gene: TRBJ2-5; D gene: TRBD1; V gene: TRBV5-1; CDR3 protein: CASSAGQGQETQYF; CDR3 DNA: TGCGCCAGCAGCGCTGGACAGGGGCAAGAGACCCAGTACTTC
clone size: -; J gene: TRBJ1-2; D gene: TRBD1; V gene: TRBV7-6; CDR3 protein: CASSLAGTGVGYTF; CDR3 DNA: TGTGCCAGCAGCTTAGCAGGGACAGGGGTTGGCTACACCTTC
clone size: -; J gene: TRBJ2-2; D gene: TRBD1; V gene: TRBV11-2; CDR3 protein: CASSPRQGRTGELFF; CDR3 DNA: TGTGCCAGCAGCCCGCGACAGGGGCGGACCGGGGAGCTGTTTTTT
clone size: -; J gene: TRBJ2-3; D gene: -; V gene: TRBV5-4; CDR3 protein: CASSIQGSDTQYF; CDR3 DNA: TGTGCCAGCAGTATTCAGGGAAGCGATACGCAGTATTTT
clone size: few; J gene: TRBJ2-4; D gene: TRBD2; V gene: TRBV7-8; CDR3 protein: CASSLGLAGGPLAKNIQYF; CDR3 DNA: TGTGCCAGCAGCTTAGGACTAGCGGGGGGGCCCTTAGCCAAAAACATTCAGTACTTC
clone size: -; J gene: TRBJ2-1; D gene: TRBD2; V gene: TRBV19; CDR3 protein: CASSPIPSGRARNEQFF; CDR3 DNA: TGTGCCAGTAGTCCCATCCCTAGCGGGAGGGCTCGGAATGAGCAGTTCTTC
clone size: -; J gene: TRBJ2-7; D gene: -; V gene: TRBV5-8; CDR3 protein: CASSLVGHRYEQYF; CDR3 DNA: TGTGCCAGCAGCTTGGTTGGCCACCGATACGAGCAGTACTTC
clone size: -; J gene: TRBJ2-1; D gene: TRBD1; V gene: TRBV11-2; CDR3 protein: CASSFIQGAPNEQFF; CDR3 DNA: TGTGCCAGCAGCTTTATACAGGGGGCCCCCAATGAGCAGTTCTTC
clone size: -; J gene: TRBJ1-3; D gene: TRBD1; V gene: TRBV5-4; CDR3 protein: CASSNVAGTGGNTIYF; CDR3 DNA: TGTGCCAGCAGCAACGTGGCCGGGACAGGAGGAAACACCATATATTTT
clone size: -; J gene: TRBJ2-7; D gene: TRBD2; V gene: TRBV11-2; CDR3 protein: CASSLGGGSYEQYF; CDR3 DNA: TGTGCCAGCAGCTTAGGCGGGGGTTCTTACGAGCAGTACTTC
clone size: -; J gene: TRBJ2-5; D gene: TRBD2; V gene: TRBV4-1; CDR3 protein: CASGQGPAGDQETQYF; CDR3 DNA: TGCGCCAGCGGCCAAGGTCCAGCGGGGGACCAAGAGACCCAGTACTTC
clone size: -; J gene: TRBJ2-4; D gene: -; V gene: TRBV7-9; CDR3 protein: CASSTTREAKNIQYF; CDR3 DNA: TGTGCCAGCAGTACGACGAGGGAAGCCAAAAACATTCAGTACTTC
clone size: -; J gene: TRBJ2-5; D gene: -; V gene: TRBV28; CDR3 protein: CASSFGGETQYF; CDR3 DNA: TGTGCCAGCAGTTTTGGCGGGGAGACCCAGTACTTC
clone size: -; J gene: TRBJ1-2; D gene: -; V gene: TRBV6-1; CDR3 protein: CASRALGAYNYGYTF; CDR3 DNA: TGTGCCAGCAGGGCTCTGGGGGCGTATAACTATGGCTACACCTTC